The 17 T cell receptor beta chains in this list originate from one sample, sequenced in a study of cytomegalovirus exposure and HLA in healthy donors. This PCR relied on a set of 60 Vbeta primers and 13 Jbeta primers. The table came from immunoSEQ multiplex PCR; TCRdb's copy has only in-frame clones and leaves some out. This sample has about 150,000 clones, with over 70% found just once. Material for sequencing was PBMCs. The receptors derive from a man aged 30 to 39 in good health and CMV-seropositive.

V usage is TRBV18 and J usage is TRBJ2-7; D possibly corresponds to TRBD1 (6 bases). The germline V gene encodes CDR1 KGHSH and CDR2 LQKENI. Trimming removed 2 bases from V and 2 bases from J, with 10 bases in between. This CDR3 has 14 amino acids. This CDR3 reads CASSPTGWAYEQYF. For the CDR3, the DNA is TGTGCCAGCTCACCAACAGGGTGGGCCTACGAGCAGTACTTC.

The CDR3 region is CASSAGQGYGYTF. For the CDR3, the DNA is TGTGCCAGCAGCGCGGGACAGGGATATGGCTACACCTTC. The rearrangement uses TRBV7-2 and TRBJ1-2, with 9 bases matching TRBD1. V dropped 5 bases and J dropped 5; count of bases not matched to a gene: 3. Germline V gene sequence: CDR1 SGHTA, CDR2 FQGNSA. The CDR3 contains 13 residues.

V gene TRBV6-1 combines with J gene TRBJ2-7; 7 bases fit TRBD1. This CDR3 spans 14 amino acids. The germline V gene has CDR1 MNHNS and CDR2 SASEGT. The J segment lost 3 bases and the V segment lost 7 bases, leaving 9 bases of the junction unmatched. CDR3 nucleotides: TGTGCCAGCACCAGGGACAGAACAAGCTACGAGCAGTACTTC. This codes for CASTRDRTSYEQYF.

The V gene is TRBV5-5, the J gene TRBJ1-1, with a possible D match to TRBD1 (6 bases). CDR1 is SGHKS and CDR2 is YYEKEE in the germline V gene (reference sequence). Trimming left V 4 bases short and J 0 bases short, with 16 bases between. This CDR3 has 16 residues. CDR3 sequence (DNA): TGTGCCAGCAGCCACCAGGGGTCATTGCTGAACACTGAAGCTTTCTTT. It specifies CASSHQGSLLNTEAFF.

The gene calls are TRBV21-1 and TRBJ1-4. TRBV21-1 is listed as a pseudogene. The CDR3 consists of 20 residues. CDR3 nucleotide sequence: TGTGCCAGCAGCGCGGGGGGGGGAGCTATACACTTTGCAACTAATGAAAAACTGTTTTTT. This sequence encodes CASSAGGGAIHFATNEKLFF.

The chain is built from TRBV11-2 and TRBJ2-2, with 7 bases lining up with TRBD1. This CDR3 has 16 residues. Losses at the gene ends were 3 bases for V and 0 bases for J; bases not matched to a gene: 4. Germline values: CDR1 SGHAT, CDR2 FQNNGV. Written as DNA, the CDR3 is TGTGCCAGCAGCTTGGACAGGTTCTCGAACACCGGGGAGCTGTTTTTT. It codes for CASSLDRFSNTGELFF. Drawing the rest from reference TRBV11-2 and TRBJ2-2, the complete variable domain is EAGVAQSPRYKIIEKRQSVAFWCNPISGHATLYWYQQILGQGPKLLIQFQNNGVVDDSQLPKDRFSAERLKGVDSTLKIQPAKLEDSAVYLCASSLDRFSNTGELFFGEGSRLTVL.

V gene TRBV10-1 combines with J gene TRBJ2-2; 8 bases line up with TRBD2. CDR1 WNHNN and CDR2 SYGVQD come from the germline V gene (reference sequence). The CDR3 sequence is 18 residues long. J lost 0 bases, V lost 10 bases, and 16 bases had no gene match. CDR3 sequence: CANISGGDTRANTGELFF. In DNA, the CDR3 is TGCGCCAATATAAGCGGGGGCGATACAAGAGCGAACACCGGGGAGCTGTTTTTT.

The chain uses TRBV6-5 and TRBJ1-2, with a weak D call TRBD1 (6 bases). Trimming stripped 7 bases from V and 4 bases from J, with 16 bases between. CDR3 size: 14 residues. The germline CDR1 and CDR2 sequences are MNHEY and SVGAGI. The CDR3: CASTPTGTRYGYTF. The DNA of the CDR3 is TGTGCCAGCACCCCTACGGGGACACGCTATGGCTACACCTTC.

The gene calls are TRBV27 and TRBJ2-1, with D maybe TRBD2 (5 bases). Germline lookup yields CDR1 MNHEY and CDR2 SMNVEV (reference sequence). The ends were cut back, 1 base at V and 12 bases at J, with 7 bases in the middle. The CDR3 sequence is 11 residues long. The CDR3 coding sequence is TGTGCCAGCAGTTTATTGGGGAGGCAGTTCTTC. Its protein product is CASSLLGRQFF.

This chain uses TRBV27 with TRBJ2-3; D gene unclear. V was trimmed by 0 bases and J by 2 bases, leaving 9 bases between them. Germline loops: CDR1 MNHEY, CDR2 SMNVEV (reference sequence). The CDR3 has 15 amino acids. Here the CDR3 reads CASSLSLSSTDTQYF. The CDR3, as DNA: TGTGCCAGCAGTTTATCCCTCTCCTCCACAGATACGCAGTATTTT.

The genes are TRBV19 and TRBJ1-3; maybe TRBD1 (6 bases). Germline CDR1 LNHDA, CDR2 SQIVND (reference sequence). V shed 5 bases and J shed 0 bases, with 11 bases lying between them. The CDR3 has 15 residues. The CDR3 is CASSQGFSSGNTIYF. CDR3 bases: TGTGCCAGTAGTCAGGGGTTTAGCTCTGGAAACACCATATATTTT.

Turning to this clone: Other DNA sequences in this sample translate to the same CDR3. V usage is TRBV15 and J usage is TRBJ1-2; TRBD1 matches at 9 bases. CDR3 length: 13 residues. The germline V gene encodes CDR1 LNHNV and CDR2 YYDKDF (reference sequence). J was trimmed by 4 bases and V by 6 bases; bases with no gene match: 3. CDR3 DNA sequence: TGTGCCACCAGTACGGACAGGGGCTATGGCTACACCTTC. Its protein product is CATSTDRGYGYTF. Filled out from reference TRBV15 and TRBJ1-2, the complete variable domain reads DAMVIQNPRYQVTQFGKPVTLSCSQTLNHNVMYWYQQKSSQAPKLLFHYYDKDFNNEADTPDNFQSRRPNTSFCFLDIRSPGLGDTAMYLCATSTDRGYGYTFGSGTRLTVV.

The J gene is TRBJ1-1, the V gene TRBV27, with D perhaps matching TRBD1 (6 bases). The CDR3 is made up of 12 amino acids. Germline lookup yields CDR1 MNHEY and CDR2 SMNVEV (reference sequence). V lost 8 bases and J lost 4, with 11 bases in between. The CDR3 here is CASRGGGTEAFF. Written as DNA, the CDR3 is TGTGCCAGCCGGGGAGGGGGCACTGAAGCTTTCTTT.

This chain connects TRBV27 to TRBJ2-3; 12 bases fit TRBD2. Germline CDR1 is MNHEY and CDR2 is SMNVEV (reference sequence). V shed 5 bases, J shed 3 bases, and the junction held 3 bases outside the gene matches. CDR3 length equals 15 residues. CDR3 sequence (DNA): TGTGCCAGCAGTACGACTAGCGGGAGTACAGATACGCAGTATTTT. Encoded protein: CASSTTSGSTDTQYF.

The chain employs TRBV2 and TRBJ1-3, with a possible D match to TRBD1 (6 bases). The germline CDR1 and CDR2 sequences are SNHLY and FYNNEI. This CDR3 has 15 amino acids. Between the trimmed V and J ends, which lost 6 bases and 4 bases, there was a span of 16 bases. CDR3 DNA: TGTGCCAGCAGCGGCATCACAGGGTTCGGAAACACCATATATTTT. It translates to CASSGITGFGNTIYF.

Only one count was recorded for this clone. This chain joins TRBV18 and TRBJ2-5, with a tentative D call TRBD1 (5 bases). V lost 5 bases, J lost 5 bases, and 24 bases lay in between. Germline CDR1 KGHSH, CDR2 LQKENI. The CDR3 spans 17 residues. The CDR3 reads CASSVGWKRGSKETQYF. Written as DNA, the CDR3 is TGTGCCAGCTCAGTAGGTTGGAAAAGGGGAAGTAAGGAGACCCAGTACTTC.

The chain joins TRBV6-6 to TRBJ2-5, with D possibly matching TRBD1 (6 bases). There are 12 residues in the CDR3. Germline CDR1 MNHNY, CDR2 SVGAGI (reference sequence). The V gene lost 10 bases and the J gene lost 5 bases, with 14 bases spanning the gap. The CDR3, as DNA: TGTGCCACCGGGCAGGGGAGTGAGACCCAGTACTTC. Translation gives CATGQGSETQYF.